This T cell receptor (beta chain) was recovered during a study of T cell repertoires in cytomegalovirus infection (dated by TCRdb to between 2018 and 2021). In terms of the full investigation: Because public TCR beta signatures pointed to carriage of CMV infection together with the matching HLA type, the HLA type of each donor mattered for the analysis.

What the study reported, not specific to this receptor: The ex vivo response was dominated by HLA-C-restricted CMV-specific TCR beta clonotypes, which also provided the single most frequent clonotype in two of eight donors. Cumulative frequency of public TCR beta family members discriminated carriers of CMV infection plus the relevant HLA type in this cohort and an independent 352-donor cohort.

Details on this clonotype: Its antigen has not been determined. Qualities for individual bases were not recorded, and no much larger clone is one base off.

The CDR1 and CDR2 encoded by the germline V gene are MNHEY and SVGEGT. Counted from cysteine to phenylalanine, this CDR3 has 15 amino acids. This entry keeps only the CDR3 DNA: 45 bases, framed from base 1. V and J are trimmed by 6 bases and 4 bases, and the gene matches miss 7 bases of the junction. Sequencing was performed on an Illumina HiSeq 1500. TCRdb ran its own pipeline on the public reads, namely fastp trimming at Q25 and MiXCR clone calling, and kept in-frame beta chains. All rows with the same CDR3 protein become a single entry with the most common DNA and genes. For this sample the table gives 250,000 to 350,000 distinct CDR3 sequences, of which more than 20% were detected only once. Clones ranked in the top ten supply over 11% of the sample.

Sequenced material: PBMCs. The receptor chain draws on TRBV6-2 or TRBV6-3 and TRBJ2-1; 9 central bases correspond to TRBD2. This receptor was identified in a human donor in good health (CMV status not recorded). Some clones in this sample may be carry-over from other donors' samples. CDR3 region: CASSGATSGYNEQFF. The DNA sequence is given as TGTGCCAGCAGCGGCGCGACTAGCGGTTACAATGAGCAGTTCTTC.